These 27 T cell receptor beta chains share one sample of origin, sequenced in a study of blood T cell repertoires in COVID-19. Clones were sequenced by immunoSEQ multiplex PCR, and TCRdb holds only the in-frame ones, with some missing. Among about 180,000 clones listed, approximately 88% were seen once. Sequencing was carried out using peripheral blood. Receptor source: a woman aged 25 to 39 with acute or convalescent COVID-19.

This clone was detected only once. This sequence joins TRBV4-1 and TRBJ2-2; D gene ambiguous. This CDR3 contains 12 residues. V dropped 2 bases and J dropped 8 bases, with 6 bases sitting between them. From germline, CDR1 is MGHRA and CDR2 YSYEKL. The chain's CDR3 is CASSQLQGELFF. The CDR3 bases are TGCGCCAGCAGCCAATTACAGGGGGAGCTGTTTTTT.

The CDR3 protein is CASSQGQGVDEQYF. The CDR3 DNA follows: TGCGCCAGCAGCCAGGGACAGGGGGTCGACGAGCAGTACTTC. The V gene is TRBV5-1, the J gene TRBJ2-7; 11 bases agree with TRBD1. The trim removed 4 bases at V and 5 bases at J, leaving 5 bases unmatched. CDR3 size: 14 residues. CDR1 and CDR2 (germline): SGHRS, YFSETQ.

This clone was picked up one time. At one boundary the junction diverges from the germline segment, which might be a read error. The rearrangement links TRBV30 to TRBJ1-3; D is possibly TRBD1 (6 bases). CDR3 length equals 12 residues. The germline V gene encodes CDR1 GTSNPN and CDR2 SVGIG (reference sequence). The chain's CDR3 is CAWSVSTGLWNF. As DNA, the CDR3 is TGTGCCTGGAGTGTTTCGACAGGCCTCTGGAATTTT.

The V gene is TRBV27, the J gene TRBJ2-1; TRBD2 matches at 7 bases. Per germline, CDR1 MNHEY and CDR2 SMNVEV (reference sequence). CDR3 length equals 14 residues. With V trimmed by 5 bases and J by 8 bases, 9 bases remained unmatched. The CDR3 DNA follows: TGTGCCAGCAGTCTTGGAGTAGCGGGTTATGAGCAGTTCTTC. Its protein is CASSLGVAGYEQFF.

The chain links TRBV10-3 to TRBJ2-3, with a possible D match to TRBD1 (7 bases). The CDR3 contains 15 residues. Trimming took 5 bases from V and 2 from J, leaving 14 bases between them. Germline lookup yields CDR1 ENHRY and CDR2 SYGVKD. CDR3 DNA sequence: TGTGCCATCAGTCGCGGCAGGGGGGACACAGATACGCAGTATTTT. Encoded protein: CAISRGRGDTDTQYF.

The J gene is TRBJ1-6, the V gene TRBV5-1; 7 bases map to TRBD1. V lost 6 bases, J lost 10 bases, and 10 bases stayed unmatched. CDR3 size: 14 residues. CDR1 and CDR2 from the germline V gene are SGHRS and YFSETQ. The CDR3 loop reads CASTFDREDSPLHF. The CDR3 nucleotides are TGCGCCAGCACCTTCGACAGGGAAGACTCACCCCTCCACTTT. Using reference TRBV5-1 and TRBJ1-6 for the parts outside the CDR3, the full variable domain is KAGVTQTPRYLIKTRGQQVTLSCSPISGHRSVSWYQQTPGQGLQFLFEYFSETQRNKGNFPGRFSGRQFSNSRSEMNVSTLELGDSALYLCASTFDREDSPLHFGNGTRLTVT.

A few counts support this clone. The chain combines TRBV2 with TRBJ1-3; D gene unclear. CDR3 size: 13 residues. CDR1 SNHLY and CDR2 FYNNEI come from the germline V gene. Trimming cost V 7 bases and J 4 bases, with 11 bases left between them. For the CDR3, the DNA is TGTGCCAGCACCATCGAACGGGGAAACACCATATATTTT. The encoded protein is CASTIERGNTIYF.

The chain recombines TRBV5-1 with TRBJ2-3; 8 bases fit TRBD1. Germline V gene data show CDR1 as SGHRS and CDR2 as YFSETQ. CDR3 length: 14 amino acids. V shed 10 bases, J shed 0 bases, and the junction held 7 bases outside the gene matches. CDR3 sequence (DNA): TGCGCCGGAACAGGGGGACTCAGCACAGATACGCAGTATTTT. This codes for CAGTGGLSTDTQYF.

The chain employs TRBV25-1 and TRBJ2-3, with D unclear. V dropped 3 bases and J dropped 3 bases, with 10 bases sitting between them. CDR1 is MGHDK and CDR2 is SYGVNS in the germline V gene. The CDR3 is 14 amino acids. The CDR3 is CASSDPKVTDTQYF. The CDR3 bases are TGTGCCAGCAGTGATCCTAAAGTAACAGATACGCAGTATTTT. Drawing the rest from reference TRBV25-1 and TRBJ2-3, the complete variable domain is EADIYQTPRYLVIGTGKKITLECSQTMGHDKMYWYQQDPGMELHLIHYSYGVNSTEKGDLSSESTVSRIRTEHFPLTLESARPSHTSQYLCASSDPKVTDTQYFGPGTRLTVL.

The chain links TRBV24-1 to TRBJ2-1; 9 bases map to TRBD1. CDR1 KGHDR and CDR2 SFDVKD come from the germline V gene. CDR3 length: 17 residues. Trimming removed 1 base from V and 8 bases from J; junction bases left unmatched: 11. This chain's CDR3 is CATSDFSQGQGPHEQFF. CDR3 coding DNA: TGTGCCACCAGTGATTTTTCCCAGGGACAGGGTCCCCATGAGCAGTTCTTC.

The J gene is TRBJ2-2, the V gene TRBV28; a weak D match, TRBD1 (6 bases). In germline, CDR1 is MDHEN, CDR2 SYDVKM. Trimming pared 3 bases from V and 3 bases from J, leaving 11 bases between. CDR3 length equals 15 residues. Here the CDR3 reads CASSFIGGDTGELFF. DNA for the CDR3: TGTGCCAGCAGTTTTATAGGGGGTGACACCGGGGAGCTGTTTTTT.

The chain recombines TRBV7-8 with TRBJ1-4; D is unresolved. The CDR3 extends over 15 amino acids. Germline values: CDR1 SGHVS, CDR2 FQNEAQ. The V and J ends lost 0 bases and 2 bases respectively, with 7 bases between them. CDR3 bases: TGTGCCAGCAGCTTAGCCGGGGTGACTAATGAAAAACTGTTTTTT. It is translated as CASSLAGVTNEKLFF.

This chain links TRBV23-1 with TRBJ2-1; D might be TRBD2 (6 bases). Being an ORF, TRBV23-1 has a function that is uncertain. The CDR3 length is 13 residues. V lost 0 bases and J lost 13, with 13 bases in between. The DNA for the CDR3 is TGCGCCAGCAGTCAATCGTCTCTAGCGATCCAGTTCTTC. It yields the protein CASSQSSLAIQFF.

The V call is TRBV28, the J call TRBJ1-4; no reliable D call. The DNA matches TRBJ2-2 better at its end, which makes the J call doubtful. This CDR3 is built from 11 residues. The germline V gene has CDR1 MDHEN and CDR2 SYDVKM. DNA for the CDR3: TGTGCCAGCAGACTCGGGGGGGAGCTGTTTTTT. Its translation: CASRLGGELFF.

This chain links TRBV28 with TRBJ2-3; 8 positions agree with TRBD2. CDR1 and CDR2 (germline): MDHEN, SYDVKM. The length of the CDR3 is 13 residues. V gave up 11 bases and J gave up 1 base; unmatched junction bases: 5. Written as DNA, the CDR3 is TGTGCCGAGCGGGAGAGAGGCACAGATACGCAGTATTTT. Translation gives CAERERGTDTQYF. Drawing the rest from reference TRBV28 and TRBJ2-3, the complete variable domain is DVKVTQSSRYLVKRTGEKVFLECVQDMDHENMFWYRQDPGLGLRLIYFSYDVKMKEKGDIPEGYSVSREKKERFSLILESASTNQTSMYLCAERERGTDTQYFGPGTRLTVL.

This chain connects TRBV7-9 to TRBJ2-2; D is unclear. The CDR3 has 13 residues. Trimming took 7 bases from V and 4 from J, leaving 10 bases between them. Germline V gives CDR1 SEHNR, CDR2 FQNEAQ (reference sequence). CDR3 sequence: CASNPGVTGELFF. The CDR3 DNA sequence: TGTGCCAGCAACCCCGGAGTCACCGGGGAGCTGTTTTTT.

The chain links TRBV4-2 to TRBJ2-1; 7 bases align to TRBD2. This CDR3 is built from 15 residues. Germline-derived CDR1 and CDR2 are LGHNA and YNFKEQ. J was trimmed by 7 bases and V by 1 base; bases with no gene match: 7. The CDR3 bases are TGTGCCAGCAGCCAAGTGGCGGGAGAGGGTAATGAGCAGTTCTTC. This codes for CASSQVAGEGNEQFF.

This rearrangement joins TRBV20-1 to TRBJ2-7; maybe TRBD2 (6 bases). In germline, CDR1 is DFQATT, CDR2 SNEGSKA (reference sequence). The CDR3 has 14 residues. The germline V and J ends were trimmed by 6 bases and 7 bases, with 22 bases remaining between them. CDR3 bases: TGCAGTGCCAGTCATAGGGGAACTGGGGGGGAGCAGTACTTC. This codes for CSASHRGTGGEQYF.

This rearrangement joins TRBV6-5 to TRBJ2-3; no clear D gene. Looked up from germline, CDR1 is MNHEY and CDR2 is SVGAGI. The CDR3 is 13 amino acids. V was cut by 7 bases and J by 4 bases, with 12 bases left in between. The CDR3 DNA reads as TGTGCCAGCACCATGCCGGTGGCAGATACGCAGTATTTT. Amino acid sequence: CASTMPVADTQYF.

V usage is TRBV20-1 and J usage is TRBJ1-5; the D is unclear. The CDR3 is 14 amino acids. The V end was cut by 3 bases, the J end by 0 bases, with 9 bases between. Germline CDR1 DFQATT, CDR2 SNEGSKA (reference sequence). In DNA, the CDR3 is TGCAGTGCTAGTCGCGCGGCTAGCAATCAGCCCCAGCATTTT. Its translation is CSASRAASNQPQHF.

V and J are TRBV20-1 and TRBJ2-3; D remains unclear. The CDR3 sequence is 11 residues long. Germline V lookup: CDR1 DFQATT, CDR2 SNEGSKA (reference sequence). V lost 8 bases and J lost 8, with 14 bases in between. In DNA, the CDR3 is TGCAGTACCCCATATAGGAGTACGCAGTATTTT. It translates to CSTPYRSTQYF.

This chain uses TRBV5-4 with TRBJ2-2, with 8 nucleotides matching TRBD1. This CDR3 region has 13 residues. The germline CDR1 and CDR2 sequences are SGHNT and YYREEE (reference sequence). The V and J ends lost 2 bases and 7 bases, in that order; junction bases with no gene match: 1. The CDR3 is CASSFDRGGELFF. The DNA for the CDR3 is TGTGCCAGCAGCTTTGACAGGGGCGGGGAGCTGTTTTTT.

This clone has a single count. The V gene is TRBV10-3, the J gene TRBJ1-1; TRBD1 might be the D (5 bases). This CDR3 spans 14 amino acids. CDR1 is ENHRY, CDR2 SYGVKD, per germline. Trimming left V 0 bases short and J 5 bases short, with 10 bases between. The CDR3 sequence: CAISESTGVTEAFF. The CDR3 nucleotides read TGTGCCATCAGTGAGTCCACAGGCGTTACTGAAGCTTTCTTT.

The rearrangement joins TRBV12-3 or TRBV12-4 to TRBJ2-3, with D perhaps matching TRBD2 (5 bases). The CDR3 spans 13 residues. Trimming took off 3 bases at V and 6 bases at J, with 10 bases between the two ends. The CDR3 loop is CASSFYASDTQYF. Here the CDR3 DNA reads TGTGCCAGCAGTTTTTACGCTAGCGATACGCAGTATTTT.

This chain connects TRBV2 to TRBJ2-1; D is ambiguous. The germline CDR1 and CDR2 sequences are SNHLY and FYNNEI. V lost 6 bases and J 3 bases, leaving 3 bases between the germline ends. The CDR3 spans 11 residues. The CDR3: CASSNYNEQFF. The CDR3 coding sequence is TGTGCCAGCAGCAACTACAATGAGCAGTTCTTC.

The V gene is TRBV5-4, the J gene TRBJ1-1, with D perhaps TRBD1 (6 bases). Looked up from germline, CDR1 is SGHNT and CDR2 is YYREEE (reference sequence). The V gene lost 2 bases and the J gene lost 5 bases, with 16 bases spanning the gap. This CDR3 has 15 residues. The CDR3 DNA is TGTGCCAGCAGCTTCGTCGGGGGGACAAGGACTGAAGCTTTCTTT. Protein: CASSFVGGTRTEAFF.

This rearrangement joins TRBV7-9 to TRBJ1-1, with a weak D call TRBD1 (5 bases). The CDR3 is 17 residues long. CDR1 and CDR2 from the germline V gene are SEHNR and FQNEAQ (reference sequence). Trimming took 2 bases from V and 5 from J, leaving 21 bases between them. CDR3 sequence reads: CASSLFGGGEGGTEAFF. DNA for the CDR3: TGTGCCAGCAGCTTATTCGGGGGAGGGGAAGGAGGGACTGAAGCTTTCTTT.